This TCR beta chain was sequenced in a study of blood T cell repertoires in COVID-19. Study as a whole: Both acute and convalescent COVID-19 samples were obtained from the United States, Italy and Spain.

In the authors' workflow: Estimated nucleated cell counts came from reference gene primer amplification. Here immunoSEQ multiplex PCR was the method, and the copy in TCRdb shows in-frame clones only, minus some. That table gives V, J and clone size, and the DNA gave D and trimming. The sample contains about 400,000 clones, more than 75% of which appear only once. This sequence was found in a human donor in a cohort sampled during active COVID-19. The sample consisted of peripheral blood.

The CDR3 DNA is TGTGCCAGCAGCAGGGGACAGGGCCTCGGGGAGACCCAGTACTTC. It codes for CASSRGQGLGETQYF. The V and J genes are TRBV7-3 and TRBJ2-5; 9 bases are a match to TRBD1. CDR1 is SGHTA and CDR2 is FQGTGA in the germline V gene. Unmatched junction bases numbered 9, after V lost 5 bases and J lost 5 bases. The CDR3 extends over 15 amino acids.